This is a list of T cell receptor beta chains from one sample in a study of T-cell reconstitution after alpha-beta-depleted transplantation in children. MiXCR, applied by TCRdb to the PCR reads, yields one record per CDR3 protein. The table has roughly 310,000 distinct CDR3 sequences, around 20% seen once. The sample in question was PBMCs, mostly from graft donor cells, obtained 180 days after TCRalphabeta/CD19-depleted stem cell transplant. The receptors were gathered from a male patient between 5 and 17 years old who had a stem cell transplant for acute lymphoblastic leukemia, so the T cells may come from the graft donor. Both conserved end residues are part of each CDR3. The order of the fields is J gene, clone size, V gene, D gene, CDR3 protein, CDR3 DNA. A D gene is named only where the DNA matches it firmly. Only some rows state a clone size, as once, few, many or a class for expanded clones.

j_gene: TRBJ2-7
abundance: few
v_gene: TRBV5-1
d_gene: TRBD2
CDR3aa: CASSLLTSGRDEQYF
CDR3nt: TGCGCCAGCAGCTTGCTGACTAGCGGGAGAGACGAGCAGTACTTC

j_gene: TRBJ2-5
abundance: -
v_gene: TRBV6-5
d_gene: TRBD1
CDR3aa: CASSYRTGGETQYF
CDR3nt: TGTGCCAGCAGTTACCGGACAGGGGGCGAGACCCAGTACTTC

j_gene: TRBJ1-1
abundance: few
v_gene: TRBV7-3
d_gene: -
CDR3aa: CASSLLGMNTEAFF
CDR3nt: TGTGCCAGCAGCTTATTGGGCATGAACACTGAAGCTTTCTTT

j_gene: TRBJ1-1
abundance: -
v_gene: TRBV6-5
d_gene: -
CDR3aa: CASSWFPNTEAFF
CDR3nt: TGTGCCAGCAGTTGGTTTCCGAACACTGAAGCTTTCTTT

j_gene: TRBJ2-7
abundance: -
v_gene: TRBV19
d_gene: TRBD1
CDR3aa: CASSTGQGDEQYF
CDR3nt: TGTGCCAGTAGTACTGGACAGGGGGACGAGCAGTACTTC

j_gene: TRBJ2-4
abundance: -
v_gene: TRBV5-1
d_gene: -
CDR3aa: CASSLEGLGTKNIQYF
CDR3nt: TGCGCCAGCAGCTTGGAGGGGTTAGGGACCAAAAACATTCAGTACTTC

j_gene: TRBJ2-3
abundance: many
v_gene: TRBV10-1
d_gene: -
CDR3aa: CASSETGYPSTDTQYF
CDR3nt: TGCGCCAGCAGTGAGACCGGCTATCCTAGCACAGATACGCAGTATTTT

j_gene: TRBJ2-7
abundance: -
v_gene: TRBV5-1
d_gene: TRBD2
CDR3aa: CASSLGAGGLAGGSYEQYF
CDR3nt: TGCGCCAGCAGCTTGGGAGCAGGAGGACTAGCGGGAGGGTCCTACGAGCAGTACTTC

j_gene: TRBJ2-4
abundance: -
v_gene: TRBV5-1
d_gene: -
CDR3aa: CASSLGVAGTLAKNIQYF
CDR3nt: TGCGCCAGCAGCTTGGGGGTAGCAGGGACCTTAGCCAAAAACATTCAGTACTTC

j_gene: TRBJ2-5
abundance: few
v_gene: TRBV11-1
d_gene: TRBD2
CDR3aa: CASSLGTSPDHRSETQYF
CDR3nt: TGTGCCAGCAGCTTAGGGACTAGCCCCGACCATCGGTCAGAGACCCAGTACTTC

j_gene: TRBJ2-5
abundance: many
v_gene: TRBV5-5
d_gene: TRBD2
CDR3aa: CASSPGLAGGPETQYF
CDR3nt: TGTGCCAGCAGCCCGGGACTAGCGGGAGGGCCTGAGACCCAGTACTTC

j_gene: TRBJ2-7
abundance: -
v_gene: TRBV4-1
d_gene: TRBD1
CDR3aa: CASSQLTGTGTYEQYF
CDR3nt: TGCGCCAGCAGCCAATTAACCGGGACAGGGACCTACGAGCAGTACTTC

j_gene: TRBJ2-7
abundance: -
v_gene: TRBV20-1
d_gene: TRBD2
CDR3aa: CSATARRGLTITYEQYF
CDR3nt: TGCAGTGCTACGGCGCGCCGGGGACTAACGATTACCTACGAGCAGTACTTC

j_gene: TRBJ1-2
abundance: -
v_gene: TRBV20-1
d_gene: TRBD1
CDR3aa: CRPQGNYGYTF
CDR3nt: TGCAGACCACAGGGGAACTATGGCTACACCTTC

j_gene: TRBJ2-7
abundance: -
v_gene: TRBV20-1
d_gene: TRBD2
CDR3aa: CSARVGAGGPYEQYF
CDR3nt: TGCAGTGCTAGGGTAGGGGCGGGAGGGCCCTACGAGCAGTACTTC

j_gene: TRBJ2-1
abundance: -
v_gene: TRBV2
d_gene: -
CDR3aa: CASRSPGVYSSYNEQFF
CDR3nt: TGTGCCAGCAGGTCACCCGGAGTCTATAGCTCCTACAATGAGCAGTTCTTC

j_gene: TRBJ2-3
abundance: -
v_gene: TRBV9
d_gene: -
CDR3aa: CASSGGADTQYF
CDR3nt: TGTGCCAGCAGCGGAGGGGCAGATACGCAGTATTTT

j_gene: TRBJ2-1
abundance: -
v_gene: TRBV10-1
d_gene: -
CDR3aa: CASSEGGNEQFF
CDR3nt: TGCGCCAGCAGTGAGGGCGGCAATGAGCAGTTCTTC

j_gene: TRBJ1-1
abundance: once
v_gene: TRBV18
d_gene: TRBD1
CDR3aa: CASSRSGQGAFLGSTEAFF
CDR3nt: TGTGCCAGCTCACGGTCTGGACAGGGGGCGTTTCTGGGGTCCACTGAAGCTTTCTTT

j_gene: TRBJ2-7
abundance: few
v_gene: TRBV20-1
d_gene: -
CDR3aa: CSWDSRGGYEQYF
CDR3nt: TGCAGTTGGGACTCACGAGGCGGGTACGAGCAGTACTTC

j_gene: TRBJ2-7
abundance: -
v_gene: TRBV9
d_gene: -
CDR3aa: CASSVGSGLVYEQYF
CDR3nt: TGTGCCAGCAGCGTAGGGTCAGGGCTTGTCTACGAGCAGTACTTC

j_gene: TRBJ2-3
abundance: many
v_gene: TRBV5-1
d_gene: -
CDR3aa: CASSLSFDTQYF
CDR3nt: TGCGCCAGCAGCTTGTCTTTCGATACGCAGTATTTT

j_gene: TRBJ1-6
abundance: few
v_gene: TRBV7-8
d_gene: -
CDR3aa: CASSLAGGSISPLHF
CDR3nt: TGTGCCAGCAGCTTAGCGGGGGGGTCTATATCACCCCTCCACTTT

j_gene: TRBJ2-1
abundance: few
v_gene: TRBV5-6
d_gene: -
CDR3aa: CASSSGLLPYNEQFF
CDR3nt: TGTGCCAGCAGCTCGGGACTCCTTCCCTACAATGAGCAGTTCTTC

j_gene: TRBJ2-5
abundance: few
v_gene: TRBV5-1
d_gene: -
CDR3aa: CASKGGHSTRETQYF
CDR3nt: TGCGCCAGCAAAGGTGGGCACTCGACTCGGGAGACCCAGTACTTC

j_gene: TRBJ1-1
abundance: -
v_gene: TRBV5-1
d_gene: -
CDR3aa: CASSLEGIGGTEAFF
CDR3nt: TGCGCCAGCAGCTTGGAAGGGATCGGGGGCACTGAAGCTTTCTTT

j_gene: TRBJ1-4
abundance: few
v_gene: TRBV9
d_gene: -
CDR3aa: CASRGDGFRNEKLFF
CDR3nt: TGTGCCAGCAGGGGGGACGGATTCCGCAATGAAAAACTGTTTTTT

j_gene: TRBJ2-7
abundance: few
v_gene: TRBV5-1
d_gene: TRBD1
CDR3aa: CASSGGTGGFPYEQYF
CDR3nt: TGCGCCAGCAGCGGCGGGACAGGGGGCTTCCCCTACGAGCAGTACTTC

j_gene: TRBJ2-5
abundance: -
v_gene: TRBV11-2
d_gene: -
CDR3aa: CASSLWDQETQYF
CDR3nt: TGTGCCAGCAGCTTATGGGACCAAGAGACCCAGTACTTC

j_gene: TRBJ2-4
abundance: many
v_gene: TRBV5-1
d_gene: -
CDR3aa: CASSLSLGAKNIQYF
CDR3nt: TGCGCCAGCAGCTTGTCCCTTGGGGCCAAAAACATTCAGTACTTC

j_gene: TRBJ1-1
abundance: many
v_gene: TRBV5-1
d_gene: -
CDR3aa: CASSLRSGTEAFF
CDR3nt: TGCGCCAGCAGCCTTCGCAGCGGGACAGAAGCTTTCTTT

j_gene: TRBJ2-3
abundance: -
v_gene: TRBV7-9
d_gene: -
CDR3aa: CASSPQSDRVSTDTQYF
CDR3nt: TGTGCCAGCAGCCCCCAGTCCGACAGAGTTAGCACAGATACGCAGTATTTT

j_gene: TRBJ2-2
abundance: few
v_gene: TRBV20-1
d_gene: TRBD2
CDR3aa: CSARSRLALTGELFF
CDR3nt: TGCAGTGCTAGAAGCCGACTAGCTCTTACCGGGGAGCTGTTTTTT

j_gene: TRBJ1-5
abundance: -
v_gene: TRBV7-9
d_gene: -
CDR3aa: CASSLEGGLSNQPQHF
CDR3nt: TGTGCCAGCAGCTTAGAGGGGGGTCTTAGCAATCAGCCCCAGCATTTT

j_gene: TRBJ2-3
abundance: -
v_gene: TRBV11-2
d_gene: TRBD2
CDR3aa: CASGHGAVAGGTDTQYF
CDR3nt: TGTGCCAGCGGACATGGGGCCGTAGCGGGAGGCACAGATACGCAGTATTTT

j_gene: TRBJ2-7
abundance: -
v_gene: TRBV9
d_gene: -
CDR3aa: CASSVGLSAIYEQYF
CDR3nt: TGTGCCAGCAGCGTAGGACTAAGCGCGATCTACGAGCAGTACTTC

j_gene: TRBJ1-2
abundance: -
v_gene: TRBV20-1
d_gene: -
CDR3aa: CSARLGDGQGYTF
CDR3nt: TGCAGTGCTAGACTTGGGGACGGTCAGGGCTACACCTTC

j_gene: TRBJ2-3
abundance: few
v_gene: TRBV12-3/TRBV12-4
d_gene: -
CDR3aa: CASTPADLATNTQYF
CDR3nt: TGTGCCAGCACCCCAGCGGATCTAGCAACGAATACGCAGTATTTT

j_gene: TRBJ2-3
abundance: -
v_gene: TRBV10-1
d_gene: -
CDR3aa: CASSESPINTDTQYF
CDR3nt: TGCGCCAGCAGTGAGAGTCCGATTAACACAGATACGCAGTATTTT

j_gene: TRBJ2-7
abundance: -
v_gene: TRBV18
d_gene: TRBD1
CDR3aa: CASSQIARGRTDEQYF
CDR3nt: TGTGCCAGCTCACAAATCGCCAGGGGGCGCACGGACGAGCAGTACTTC

j_gene: TRBJ2-1
abundance: -
v_gene: TRBV18
d_gene: -
CDR3aa: CASSPYQASPYNEQFF
CDR3nt: TGTGCCAGCTCACCATACCAAGCCTCCCCCTACAATGAGCAGTTCTTC

j_gene: TRBJ2-3
abundance: -
v_gene: TRBV5-1
d_gene: TRBD1
CDR3aa: CASSLGGTGTTQYF
CDR3nt: TGCGCCAGCAGCTTGGGTGGGACAGGAACTACGCAGTATTTT

j_gene: TRBJ2-7
abundance: few
v_gene: TRBV5-1
d_gene: TRBD1
CDR3aa: CASSSGTEGLYEQYF
CDR3nt: TGCGCCAGCAGTTCCGGGACAGAGGGCCTCTACGAGCAGTACTTC

j_gene: TRBJ2-2
abundance: -
v_gene: TRBV7-2
d_gene: TRBD2
CDR3aa: CASSLDSGSGELFF
CDR3nt: TGTGCCAGCAGCTTAGACAGCGGGAGTGGGGAGCTGTTTTTT

j_gene: TRBJ2-7
abundance: few
v_gene: TRBV20-1
d_gene: TRBD1
CDR3aa: CSNLRDRAYEQYF
CDR3nt: TGCTCCAACCTTCGGGACAGGGCCTACGAGCAGTACTTC

j_gene: TRBJ2-2
abundance: once
v_gene: TRBV2
d_gene: -
CDR3aa: CASTQRGANTGELFF
CDR3nt: TGTGCCAGCACCCAAAGGGGGGCTAACACCGGGGAGCTGTTTTTT

j_gene: TRBJ2-5
abundance: -
v_gene: TRBV6-6
d_gene: -
CDR3aa: CASKVRGRETQYF
CDR3nt: TGTGCCAGCAAAGTACGGGGGCGGGAGACCCAGTACTTC

j_gene: TRBJ2-7
abundance: -
v_gene: TRBV25-1
d_gene: -
CDR3aa: CASSELGPSHLYEQYF
CDR3nt: TGTGCCAGCAGTGAATTAGGACCGTCCCACCTATACGAGCAGTACTTC

j_gene: TRBJ2-3
abundance: -
v_gene: TRBV5-6
d_gene: TRBD1
CDR3aa: CASSHGTGGFGDTQYF
CDR3nt: TGTGCCAGCAGCCACGGGACAGGGGGCTTCGGAGATACGCAGTATTTT

j_gene: TRBJ2-1
abundance: -
v_gene: TRBV9
d_gene: TRBD2
CDR3aa: CASSMTRTSGYNEQFF
CDR3nt: TGTGCCAGCAGCATGACACGGACTAGCGGGTACAATGAGCAGTTCTTC